A single sample is the source of the 12 T cell receptor beta chains below, sequenced in a study of T cell responses to AZD1222 COVID-19 vaccine. Using immunoSEQ multiplex PCR, the repertoire was profiled, and TCRdb retains in-frame clones only, with some absent. The sample lists around 110,000 clones, about nine tenths seen once, with 8% to 10% in the top ten. The sample was peripheral blood, taken 28 days after the second AZD1222 dose. These TCRs come from an adult who received the AZD1222 COVID-19 vaccine.

J is TRBJ1-1 and V is TRBV2; a possible D gene is TRBD1 (5 bases). Trimming pared 7 bases from V and 2 bases from J, leaving 14 bases between. CDR3 length: 14 amino acids. In germline, CDR1 is SNHLY, CDR2 FYNNEI. DNA for the CDR3: TGTGCCAGCAAGAAGGGGCCTACAAACACTGAAGCTTTCTTT. It translates to CASKKGPTNTEAFF.

The rearrangement uses TRBV7-9 and TRBJ2-5; 7 bases match TRBD1. V was pared by 5 bases and J by 2 bases, with 5 bases of the junction left unmatched. The CDR3 loop spans 14 amino acids. In germline, CDR1 is SEHNR, CDR2 FQNEAQ (reference sequence). The CDR3 DNA is TGTGCCAGCAGCCGGAACAGGGGTCAAGAGACCCAGTACTTC. Amino acids: CASSRNRGQETQYF.

V and J are TRBV3-1 (or the pseudogene TRBV3-2) and TRBJ2-1, with a tentative D call TRBD2 (6 bases). V lost 0 bases and J lost 8, with 14 bases in between. CDR1 and CDR2 (germline): LGHDT, YNNKEL (reference sequence). The CDR3 has 15 amino acids. CDR3 bases: TGTGCCAGCAGCCAAGAGGGGGGATTTTGGGATGAGCAGTTCTTC. This encodes CASSQEGGFWDEQFF.

This clone was seen only once. V usage is TRBV5-1 and J usage is TRBJ1-2; possible D gene TRBD1, 5 bases. V was shortened by 0 bases and J by 3 bases, with 9 bases between the two germline ends. This CDR3 contains 14 residues. Germline V gene data show CDR1 as SGHRS and CDR2 as YFSETQ. The CDR3 loop reads CASSLGREDYGYTF. CDR3 nucleotides: TGCGCCAGCAGCTTGGGCAGGGAGGACTATGGCTACACCTTC. The full variable domain, rest sourced from reference TRBV5-1 and TRBJ1-2, is KAGVTQTPRYLIKTRGQQVTLSCSPISGHRSVSWYQQTPGQGLQFLFEYFSETQRNKGNFPGRFSGRQFSNSRSEMNVSTLELGDSALYLCASSLGREDYGYTFGSGTRLTVV.

This sequence joins TRBV5-5 and TRBJ2-7; tentative D call: TRBD2 (5 bases). The ends were cut back, 5 bases at V and 2 bases at J, with 14 bases in the middle. This CDR3 contains 14 residues. Germline V lookup: CDR1 SGHKS, CDR2 YYEKEE (reference sequence). As DNA, the CDR3 is TGTGCCAGCAGATTCCCGGGAAGAACCTACGAGCAGTACTTC. Protein: CASRFPGRTYEQYF.

This chain links TRBV27 with TRBJ1-3; no firm D call. Germline V gene data show CDR1 as MNHEY and CDR2 as SMNVEV (reference sequence). V lost 3 bases and J 1 base, leaving 7 bases between the germline ends. The CDR3 is 14 amino acids. The CDR3 loop reads CASSFSGSGNTIYF. Here the CDR3 DNA reads TGTGCCAGCAGTTTTTCAGGATCTGGAAACACCATATATTTT.

To note about this clone: One end of the junction fails to match germline, which may point to a read error. The genes are TRBV7-2 and TRBJ2-2, with D perhaps assigned TRBD1 or TRBD2 (5 bases each). Germline V gene lookup returns CDR1 SGHTA and CDR2 FQGNSA. CDR3 length: 15 amino acids. The CDR3 DNA reads as TGTGCCAGCAGCTTCGGGACGGTTAACACGGGGGAGCTGTTTTTT. Its protein is CASSFGTVNTGELFF. Looking up the rest from reference TRBV7-2 and TRBJ2-2 gives the full variable domain: GAGVSQSPSNKVTEKGKDVELRCDPISGHTALYWYRQSLGQGLEFLIYFQGNSAPDKSGLPSDRFSAERTGGSVSTLTIQRTQQEDSAVYLCASSFGTVNTGELFFGEGSRLTVL.

This chain connects TRBV10-3 to TRBJ2-2; 9 bases are shared with TRBD1. CDR3 length equals 14 residues. V dropped 7 bases and J dropped 6; count of bases not matched to a gene: 6. CDR1 is ENHRY and CDR2 is SYGVKD in the germline V gene. The CDR3, as DNA: TGTGCCATCACCAGGGACAGGGTTGCCGGGGAGCTGTTTTTT. Encoded protein: CAITRDRVAGELFF.

The chain joins TRBV7-9 to TRBJ2-7; perhaps D is TRBD1 or TRBD2 (5 bases each). Germline V CDR1 and CDR2: SEHNR, FQNEAQ (reference sequence). V lost 5 bases and J 2 bases, leaving 13 bases between the germline ends. The CDR3 loop spans 14 amino acids. As DNA, the CDR3 is TGTGCCAGCAGCAGCCGGGACGGAACCTACGAGCAGTACTTC. Its protein is CASSSRDGTYEQYF. The full variable domain, its missing parts supplied by reference TRBV7-9 and TRBJ2-7, is DTGVSQNPRHKITKRGQNVTFRCDPISEHNRLYWYRQTLGQGPEFLTYFQNEAQLEKSRLLSDRFSAERPKGSFSTLEIQRTEQGDSAMYLCASSSRDGTYEQYFGPGTRLTVT.

About this clone: One end of the junction fails to match germline, which may point to a read error. This chain connects TRBV23-1 to TRBJ1-6; TRBD1 is a possible D gene (6 bases). TRBV23-1 is placed among ORFs of uncertain function. The CDR3 consists of 10 residues. The CDR3 DNA reads as TGCGCCAGCAGTCAGCCACAGGGACGTTTT. Amino acid sequence: CASSQPQGRF.

The chain links TRBV10-3 to TRBJ2-7; maybe TRBD1 (6 bases). Germline assignment: CDR1 ENHRY and CDR2 SYGVKD. V lost 4 bases and J lost 5, with 15 bases in between. This CDR3 has 14 residues. The CDR3 DNA is TGTGCCATCAGTGTTATAGGGGGTTTTAACGAGCAGTACTTC. This codes for CAISVIGGFNEQYF.

This chain joins TRBV19 and TRBJ2-1; 7 bases line up with TRBD2. This CDR3 is built from 16 residues. Trimming took 1 base from V and 2 from J; bases not matched to a gene: 5. From germline, CDR1 is LNHDA and CDR2 SQIVND (reference sequence). CDR3 sequence: CASSIGRGVPYNEQFF. CDR3 DNA: TGTGCCAGTAGTATAGGTCGGGGGGTCCCCTACAATGAGCAGTTCTTC.